This paragraph covers one T cell receptor beta chain sequence. This receptor's antigen is unknown. No much larger clone is present one base from it, and per-base qualities are unavailable. The collaborating institutions used their own protocols to collect whole blood in K2EDTA tubes. For TCRbeta analysis, collaborators shipped samples in one of three forms: frozen whole blood, isolated PBMCs, or DNA extracted from either of those sample types. The data were obtained in a study of blood T cell repertoires in COVID-19 (TCRdb year 2020). General notes on the study: Samples from collaborators originated in the United States, Italy and Spain and spanned both the acute and convalescent phases of COVID-19. The prospective study material was composed of cDNA or gDNA derived from T cells, B-cell-depleted T cells, or PBMCs. The dataset comprised deeply sampled blood TCRbeta repertoires from subjects exposed to, actively infected with, or recovered from COVID-19. A freely available public database, intended as a resource for researchers studying the immune response to SARS-CoV-2, is where the repertoires were released. The samples were drawn from two sources: the first 160 participants of the ongoing ImmuneRACE study, and 1,200 or so subjects contributed by 6 global collaborators. Nearly every sample came with metadata listing a de-identified subject ID, COVID-19 status, age in years and sex. Where HLA class I and class II types were available, the types were taken from metadata supplied by the sample provider, not from assay-based typing.

Broader findings and caveats from the paper: The amount of clinical and demographic metadata varied by source and participant and was provided uncurated.

TCRbeta CDR3 regions were amplified from genomic DNA by means of the immunoSEQ Assay, a bias-controlled multiplex PCR. As for how the authors treated the data: Within the assay, amplification of reference gene primers was used to estimate how many nucleated cells each sample contained. Sequence reads were collapsed and filtered to measure the absolute abundance of every unique TCRbeta CDR3 rearrangement. For each sample, productive Simpson clonality was calculated by taking the square root of Simpson's diversity index across productive rearrangements. Here the immuneACCESS table is served through TCRdb, limited to in-frame sequences with V and J called. Missing clones are a known gap in these copies; in checked studies unresolved V genes cover under half, and the rest lacks a known reason. From that table come the V and J calls and clone size; the DNA was used to work out D and trimming. This sample is represented by about 240,000 clones; around 83% of them were singletons. Roughly 12% of the sample is held by the ten biggest clonotypes.

Inclusive of the bounding cysteine and phenylalanine, the CDR3 is 14 residues long. The entry retains the CDR3 DNA only, 42 bases that are in frame from base 1. CDR1 is given as MNHEY and CDR2 as SVGAGI, both from the germline V gene. V lost 6 bases and J lost 6 bases; the stretch between them is 16 bases long. Specimen: peripheral blood. The V and J genes are TRBV6-5 and TRBJ2-3; no D gene can be assigned with confidence. This TCR was recovered from a woman aged 60-75 years with active or convalescent COVID-19. The DNA sequence follows: TGTGCCAGCAGCCCATATGGTGACACGGATACGCAGTATTTT. Translated, this is CASSPYGDTDTQYF.